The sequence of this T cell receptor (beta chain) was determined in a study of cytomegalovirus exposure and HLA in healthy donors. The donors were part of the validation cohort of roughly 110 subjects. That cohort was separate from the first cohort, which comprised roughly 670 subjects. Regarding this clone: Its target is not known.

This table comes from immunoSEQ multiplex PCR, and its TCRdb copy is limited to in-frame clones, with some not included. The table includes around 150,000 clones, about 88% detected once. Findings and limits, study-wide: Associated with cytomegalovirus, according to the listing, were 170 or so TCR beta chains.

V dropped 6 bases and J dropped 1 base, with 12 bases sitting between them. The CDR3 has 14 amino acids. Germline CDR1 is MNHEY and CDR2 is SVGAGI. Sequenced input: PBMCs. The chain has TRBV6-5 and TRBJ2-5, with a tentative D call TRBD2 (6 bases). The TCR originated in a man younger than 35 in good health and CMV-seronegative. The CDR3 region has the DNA TGTGCCAGCAGCACAACTAGCTTCCAAGAGACCCAGTACTTC. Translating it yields CASSTTSFQETQYF.